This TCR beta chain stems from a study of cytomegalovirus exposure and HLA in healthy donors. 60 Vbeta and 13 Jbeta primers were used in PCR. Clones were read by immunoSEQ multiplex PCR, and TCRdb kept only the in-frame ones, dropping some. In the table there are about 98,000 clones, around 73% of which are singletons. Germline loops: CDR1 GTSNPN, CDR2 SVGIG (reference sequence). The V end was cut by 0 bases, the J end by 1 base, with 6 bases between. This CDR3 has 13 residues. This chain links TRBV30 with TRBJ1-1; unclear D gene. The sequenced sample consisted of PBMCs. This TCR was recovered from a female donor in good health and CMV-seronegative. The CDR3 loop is CAWSVNQNTEAFF. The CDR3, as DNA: TGTGCCTGGAGTGTAAATCAGAACACTGAAGCTTTCTTT. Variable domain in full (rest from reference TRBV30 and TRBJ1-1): SQTIHQWPATLVQPVGSPLSLECTVEGTSNPNLYWYRQAAGRGLQLLFYSVGIGQISSEVPQNLSASRPQDRQFILSSKKLLLSDSGFYLCAWSVNQNTEAFFGQGTRLTVV.